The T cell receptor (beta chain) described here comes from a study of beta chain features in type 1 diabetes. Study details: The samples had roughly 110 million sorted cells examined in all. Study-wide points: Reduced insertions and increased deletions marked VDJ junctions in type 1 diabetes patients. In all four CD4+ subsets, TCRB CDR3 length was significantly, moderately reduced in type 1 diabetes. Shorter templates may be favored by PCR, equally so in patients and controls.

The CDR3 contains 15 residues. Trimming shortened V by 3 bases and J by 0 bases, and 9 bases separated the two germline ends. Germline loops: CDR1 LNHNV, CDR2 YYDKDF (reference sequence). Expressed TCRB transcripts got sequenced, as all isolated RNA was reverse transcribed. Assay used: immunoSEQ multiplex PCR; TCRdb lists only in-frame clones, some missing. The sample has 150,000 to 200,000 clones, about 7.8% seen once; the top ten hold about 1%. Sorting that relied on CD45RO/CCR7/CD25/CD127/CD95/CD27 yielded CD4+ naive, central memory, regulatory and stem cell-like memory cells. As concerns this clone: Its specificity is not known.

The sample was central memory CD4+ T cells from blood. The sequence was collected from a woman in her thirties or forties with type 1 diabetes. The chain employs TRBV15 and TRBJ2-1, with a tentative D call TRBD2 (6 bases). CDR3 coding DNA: TGTGCCACCAGCAGGCGGGGACCCTCCTACAATGAGCAGTTCTTC. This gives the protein CATSRRGPSYNEQFF.